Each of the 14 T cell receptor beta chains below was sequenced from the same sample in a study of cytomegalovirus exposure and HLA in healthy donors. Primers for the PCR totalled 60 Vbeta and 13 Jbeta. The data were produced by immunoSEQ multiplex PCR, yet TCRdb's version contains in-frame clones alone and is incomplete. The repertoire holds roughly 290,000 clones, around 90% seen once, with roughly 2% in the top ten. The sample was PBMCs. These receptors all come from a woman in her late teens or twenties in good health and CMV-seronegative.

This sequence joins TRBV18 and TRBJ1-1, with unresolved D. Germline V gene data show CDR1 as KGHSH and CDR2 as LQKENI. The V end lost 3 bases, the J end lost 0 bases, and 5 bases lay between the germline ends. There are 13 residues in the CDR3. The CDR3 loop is CASSPSLNTEAFF. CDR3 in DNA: TGTGCCAGCTCACCCTCTTTGAACACTGAAGCTTTCTTT.

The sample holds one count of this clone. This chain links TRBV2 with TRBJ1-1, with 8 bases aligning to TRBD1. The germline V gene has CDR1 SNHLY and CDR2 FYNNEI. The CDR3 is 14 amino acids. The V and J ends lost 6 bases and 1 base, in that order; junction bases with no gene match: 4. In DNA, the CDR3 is TGTGCCAGCAGCGCCAGGGGGCCGAACACTGAAGCTTTCTTT. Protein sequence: CASSARGPNTEAFF.

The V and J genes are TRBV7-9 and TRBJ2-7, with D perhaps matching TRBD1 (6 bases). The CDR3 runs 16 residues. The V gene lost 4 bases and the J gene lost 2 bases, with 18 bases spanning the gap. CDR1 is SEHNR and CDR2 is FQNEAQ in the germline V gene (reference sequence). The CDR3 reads CASSYYGTRGAYEQYF. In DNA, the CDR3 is TGTGCCAGCAGCTACTACGGGACAAGGGGAGCCTACGAGCAGTACTTC.

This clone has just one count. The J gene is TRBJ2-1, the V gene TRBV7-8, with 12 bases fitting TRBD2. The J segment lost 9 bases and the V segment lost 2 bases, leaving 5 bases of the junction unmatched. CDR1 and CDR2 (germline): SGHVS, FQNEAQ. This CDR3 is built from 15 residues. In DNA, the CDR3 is TGTGCCAGCAGCTTATATTCACTAGCGGGGGGTGAGCAGTTCTTC. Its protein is CASSLYSLAGGEQFF.

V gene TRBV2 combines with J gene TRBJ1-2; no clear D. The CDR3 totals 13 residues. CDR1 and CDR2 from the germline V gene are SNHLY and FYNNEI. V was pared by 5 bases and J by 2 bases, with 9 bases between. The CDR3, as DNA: TGTGCCAGCAGTTCAACTGAGAACTATGGCTACACCTTC. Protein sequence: CASSSTENYGYTF.

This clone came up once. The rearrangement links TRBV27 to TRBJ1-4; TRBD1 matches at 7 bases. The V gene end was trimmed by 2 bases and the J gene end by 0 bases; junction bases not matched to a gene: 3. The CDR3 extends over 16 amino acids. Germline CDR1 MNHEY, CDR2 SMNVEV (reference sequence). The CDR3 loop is CASSLIQGATNEKLFF. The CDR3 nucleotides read TGTGCCAGCAGTTTAATTCAGGGGGCAACTAATGAAAAACTGTTTTTT.

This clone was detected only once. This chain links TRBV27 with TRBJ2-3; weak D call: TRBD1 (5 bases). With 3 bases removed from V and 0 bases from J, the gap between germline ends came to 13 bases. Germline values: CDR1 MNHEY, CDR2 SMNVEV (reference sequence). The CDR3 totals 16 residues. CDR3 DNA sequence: TGTGCCAGCAGTTTGGACGCGGCAGGGAGCACAGATACGCAGTATTTT. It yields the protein CASSLDAAGSTDTQYF.

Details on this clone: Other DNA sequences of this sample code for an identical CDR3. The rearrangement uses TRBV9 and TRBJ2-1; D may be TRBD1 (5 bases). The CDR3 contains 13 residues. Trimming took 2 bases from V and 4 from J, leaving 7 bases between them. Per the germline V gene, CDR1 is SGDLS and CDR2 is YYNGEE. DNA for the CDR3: TGTGCCAGCAGCGTTGACAGTTACAATGAGCAGTTCTTC. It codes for CASSVDSYNEQFF. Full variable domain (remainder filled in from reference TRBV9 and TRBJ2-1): DSGVTQTPKHLITATGQRVTLRCSPRSGDLSVYWYQQSLDQGLQFLIQYYNGEERAKGNILERFSAQQFPDLHSELNLSSLELGDSALYFCASSVDSYNEQFFGPGTRLTVL.

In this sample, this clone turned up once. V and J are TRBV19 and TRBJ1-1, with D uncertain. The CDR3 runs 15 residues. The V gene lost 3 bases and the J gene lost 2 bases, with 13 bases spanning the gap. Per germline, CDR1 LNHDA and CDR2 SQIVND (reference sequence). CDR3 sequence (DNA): TGTGCCAGTAGTATGCAGGCGCCGGGAAACACTGAAGCTTTCTTT. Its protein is CASSMQAPGNTEAFF.

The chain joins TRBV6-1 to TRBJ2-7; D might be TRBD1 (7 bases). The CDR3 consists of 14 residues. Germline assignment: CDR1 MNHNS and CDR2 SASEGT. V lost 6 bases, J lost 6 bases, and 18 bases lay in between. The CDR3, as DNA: TGTGCCAGCAGGCCGCAGGGGGGTGGGGGCGAGCAGTACTTC. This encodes CASRPQGGGGEQYF.

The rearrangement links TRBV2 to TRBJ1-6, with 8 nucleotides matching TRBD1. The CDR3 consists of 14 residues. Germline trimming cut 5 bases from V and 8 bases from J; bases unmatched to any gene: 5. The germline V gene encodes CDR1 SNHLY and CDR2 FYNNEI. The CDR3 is CASSSDRGDSPLHF. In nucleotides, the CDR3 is TGTGCCAGCAGTTCCGACAGGGGAGATTCACCCCTCCACTTT. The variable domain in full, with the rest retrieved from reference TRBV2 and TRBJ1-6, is EPEVTQTPSHQVTQMGQEVILRCVPISNHLYFYWYRQILGQKVEFLVSFYNNEISEKSEIFDDQFSVERPDGSNFTLKIRSTKLEDSAMYFCASSSDRGDSPLHFGNGTRLTVT.

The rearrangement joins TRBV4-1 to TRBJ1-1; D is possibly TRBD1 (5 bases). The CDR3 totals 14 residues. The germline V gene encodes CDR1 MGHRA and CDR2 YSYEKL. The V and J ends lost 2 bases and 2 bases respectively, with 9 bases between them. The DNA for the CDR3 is TGCGCCAGCAGCCAACCCGGGACTAACACTGAAGCTTTCTTT. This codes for CASSQPGTNTEAFF.

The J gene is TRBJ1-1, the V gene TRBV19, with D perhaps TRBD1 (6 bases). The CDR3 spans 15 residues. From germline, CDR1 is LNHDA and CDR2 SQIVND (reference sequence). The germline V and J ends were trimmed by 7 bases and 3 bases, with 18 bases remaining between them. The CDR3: CASIHGARGDTEAFF. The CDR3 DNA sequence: TGTGCCAGTATCCATGGGGCCAGGGGTGACACTGAAGCTTTCTTT.

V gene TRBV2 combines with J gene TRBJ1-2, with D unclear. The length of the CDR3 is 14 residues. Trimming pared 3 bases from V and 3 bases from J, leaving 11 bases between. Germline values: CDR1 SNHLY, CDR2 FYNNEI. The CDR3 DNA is TGTGCCAGCAGTGACGGGTCATACGACTATGGCTACACCTTC. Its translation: CASSDGSYDYGYTF.